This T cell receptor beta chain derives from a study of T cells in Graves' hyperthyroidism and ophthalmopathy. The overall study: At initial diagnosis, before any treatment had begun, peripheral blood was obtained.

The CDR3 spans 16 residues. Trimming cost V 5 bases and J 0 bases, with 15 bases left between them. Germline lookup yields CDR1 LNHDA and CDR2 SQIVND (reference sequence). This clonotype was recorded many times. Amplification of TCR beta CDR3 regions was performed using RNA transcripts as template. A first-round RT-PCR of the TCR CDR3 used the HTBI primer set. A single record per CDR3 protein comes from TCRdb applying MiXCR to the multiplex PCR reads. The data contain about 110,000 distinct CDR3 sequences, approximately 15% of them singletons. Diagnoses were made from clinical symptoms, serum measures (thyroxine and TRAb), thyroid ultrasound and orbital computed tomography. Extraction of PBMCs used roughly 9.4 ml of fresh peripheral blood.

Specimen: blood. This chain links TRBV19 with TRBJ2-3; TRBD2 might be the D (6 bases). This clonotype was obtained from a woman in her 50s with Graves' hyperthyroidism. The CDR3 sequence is CASSWGVATSTDTQYF. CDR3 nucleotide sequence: TGTGCCAGTAGTTGGGGGGTCGCAACTAGCACAGATACGCAGTATTTT.